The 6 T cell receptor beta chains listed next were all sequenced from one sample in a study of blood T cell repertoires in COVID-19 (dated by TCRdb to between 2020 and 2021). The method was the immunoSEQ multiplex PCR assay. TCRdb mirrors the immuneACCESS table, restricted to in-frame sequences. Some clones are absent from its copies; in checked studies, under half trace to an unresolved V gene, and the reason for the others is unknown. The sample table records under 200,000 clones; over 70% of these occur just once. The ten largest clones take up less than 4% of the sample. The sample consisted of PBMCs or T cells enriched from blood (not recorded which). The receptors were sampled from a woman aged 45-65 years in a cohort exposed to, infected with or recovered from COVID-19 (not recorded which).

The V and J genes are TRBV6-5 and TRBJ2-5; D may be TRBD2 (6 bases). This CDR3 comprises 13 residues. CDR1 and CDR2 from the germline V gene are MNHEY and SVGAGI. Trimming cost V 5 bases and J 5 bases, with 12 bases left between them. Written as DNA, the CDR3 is TGTGCCAGCAGTCTAAGCGGAGGGGAGACCCAGTACTTC. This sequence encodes CASSLSGGETQYF.

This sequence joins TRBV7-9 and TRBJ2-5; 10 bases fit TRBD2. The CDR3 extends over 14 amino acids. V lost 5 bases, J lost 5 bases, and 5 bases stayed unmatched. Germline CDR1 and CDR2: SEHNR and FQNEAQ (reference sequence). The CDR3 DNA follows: TGTGCCAGCAGCGACCGGACTAGCGGCGAGACCCAGTACTTC. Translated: CASSDRTSGETQYF.

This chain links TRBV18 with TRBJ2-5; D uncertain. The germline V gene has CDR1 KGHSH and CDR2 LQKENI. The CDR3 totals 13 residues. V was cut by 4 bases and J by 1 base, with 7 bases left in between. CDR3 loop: CASSRASQETQYF. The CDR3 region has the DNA TGTGCCAGCTCACGGGCGAGCCAAGAGACCCAGTACTTC.

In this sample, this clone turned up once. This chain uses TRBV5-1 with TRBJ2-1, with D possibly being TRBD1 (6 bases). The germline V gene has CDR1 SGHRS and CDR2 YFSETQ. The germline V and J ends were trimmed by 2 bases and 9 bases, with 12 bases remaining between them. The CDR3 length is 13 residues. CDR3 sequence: CASSLQGGTEQFF. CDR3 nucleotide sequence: TGCGCCAGCAGCTTACAGGGTGGGACTGAGCAGTTCTTC. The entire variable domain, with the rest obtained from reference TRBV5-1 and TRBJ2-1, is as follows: KAGVTQTPRYLIKTRGQQVTLSCSPISGHRSVSWYQQTPGQGLQFLFEYFSETQRNKGNFPGRFSGRQFSNSRSEMNVSTLELGDSALYLCASSLQGGTEQFFGPGTRLTVL.

CDR3 sequence (DNA): TGCAGCGTTGCCGACTCCCACTCTGGAAACACCATATATTTT. Its protein product is CSVADSHSGNTIYF. The chain is built from TRBV29-1 and TRBJ1-3; the D is unclear. Per the germline V gene, CDR1 is SQVTM and CDR2 is ANQGSEA. This CDR3 comprises 14 residues. Trimming shortened V by 4 bases and J by 0 bases, and 10 bases separated the two germline ends.

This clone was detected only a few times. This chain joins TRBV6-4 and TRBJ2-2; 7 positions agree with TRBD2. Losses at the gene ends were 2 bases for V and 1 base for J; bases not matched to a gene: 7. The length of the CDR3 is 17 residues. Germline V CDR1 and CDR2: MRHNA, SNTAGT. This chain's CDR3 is CASSDIAPGGNTGELFF. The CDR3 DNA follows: TGTGCCAGCAGTGACATTGCTCCGGGGGGGAACACCGGGGAGCTGTTTTTT.